The 31 T cell receptor beta chains given below trace back to one sample, sequenced in a study of blood T cell repertoires in COVID-19. Method: immunoSEQ multiplex PCR; TCRdb's copy keeps in-frame clones and lacks some. The sample lists about 80,000 clones, around 82% occurring once. Sequencing used peripheral blood. These receptors all stem from a man aged 60-69 years with acute or convalescent COVID-19.

The chain links TRBV27 to TRBJ1-1, with 9 positions matching TRBD1. CDR3 size: 13 residues. After removal of 10 bases from V and 3 bases from J, the junction contained 6 bases not matched to a gene. Germline assignment: CDR1 MNHEY and CDR2 SMNVEV (reference sequence). CDR3 DNA sequence: TGTGCCACCGAAAGGGACAGGGACACTGAAGCTTTCTTT. This sequence encodes CATERDRDTEAFF.

The rearrangement uses TRBV11-2 and TRBJ2-1; 9 bases fit TRBD1. V trimming: 7 bases; J trimming: 4 bases; junction bases outside the gene matches: 11. Germline V CDR1 and CDR2: SGHAT, FQNNGV. This CDR3 spans 16 amino acids. The CDR3 loop is CASILAGTGPYNEQFF. The CDR3 DNA reads as TGTGCCAGCATCCTAGCCGGGACAGGGCCTTACAATGAGCAGTTCTTC.

This clone was counted a few times. The rearrangement uses TRBV6-2 or TRBV6-3 and TRBJ1-5; no definite D call. CDR1 MNHEY and CDR2 SVGEGT come from the germline V gene. The CDR3 is made up of 16 amino acids. Trimming cost V 6 bases and J 3 bases, with 18 bases left between them. CDR3 bases: TGTGCCAGCAGCTATGGCGGCAGACCAAACAATCAGCCCCAGCATTTT. Translation gives CASSYGGRPNNQPQHF.

The chain uses TRBV27 and TRBJ1-5, with D possibly TRBD1 on 6 matching bases. The CDR3 spans 15 residues. Per the germline V gene, CDR1 is MNHEY and CDR2 is SMNVEV (reference sequence). Trimming removed 6 bases from V and 4 bases from J, with 16 bases in between. This chain's CDR3 is CASSYLGGPNQPQHF. The CDR3 DNA reads as TGTGCCAGCAGCTACCTCGGGGGGCCTAATCAGCCCCAGCATTTT.

This chain connects TRBV28 to TRBJ2-1, with D perhaps TRBD2 (6 bases). The CDR3 is made up of 16 amino acids. CDR1 and CDR2 (germline): MDHEN, SYDVKM. Trimming removed 7 bases at V and 9 bases at J, with 25 bases between. The CDR3 sequence: CASKRFGLTLGFEQFF. In DNA, the CDR3 is TGTGCCAGCAAAAGATTTGGACTAACCCTAGGGTTTGAGCAGTTCTTC.

The chain carries TRBV5-1 and TRBJ2-2; 8 bases are a match to TRBD2. V dropped 5 bases and J dropped 9; count of bases not matched to a gene: 12. Germline CDR1 SGHRS, CDR2 YFSETQ. This CDR3 has 15 amino acids. CDR3 DNA sequence: TGCGCCAGCAGTATTTCGGGAGGGGTAGTCCGGGAGCTGTTTTTT. Its translation is CASSISGGVVRELFF.

V gene TRBV12-3 or TRBV12-4 combines with J gene TRBJ1-5, with a weak D call TRBD1 (5 bases). Trimming left V 7 bases short and J 4 bases short, with 11 bases between. The CDR3 runs 13 residues. The CDR3: CASTLTENQPQHF. Here the CDR3 DNA reads TGTGCCAGCACTCTGACAGAAAATCAGCCCCAGCATTTT.

This chain joins TRBV27 and TRBJ1-5; D ambiguous. The CDR3 is 14 residues long. In germline, CDR1 is MNHEY, CDR2 SMNVEV (reference sequence). Trimming stripped 5 bases from V and 2 bases from J, with 10 bases between. The CDR3 DNA reads TGTGCCAGCAGTAGCGGGCAGGGCAATCAGCCCCAGCATTTT. It yields the protein CASSSGQGNQPQHF.

The chain combines TRBV7-6 with TRBJ2-5, with 10 bases matching TRBD1. V lost 5 bases and J lost 6; bases outside the gene matches: 9. The CDR3 extends over 15 amino acids. From germline, CDR1 is SGHVS and CDR2 FNYEAQ. The chain's CDR3 is CASSTTGTGEQTQYF. Here the CDR3 DNA reads TGTGCCAGCAGCACGACCGGGACAGGGGAACAGACCCAGTACTTC.

This sequence joins TRBV7-2 and TRBJ1-2, with 7 positions matching TRBD1. Germline CDR1 reads SGHTA; CDR2 reads FQGNSA. CDR3 size: 15 residues. V gave up 6 bases and J gave up 4 bases; unmatched junction bases: 11. This chain's CDR3 is CASSQRGGPGYGYTF. The CDR3 bases are TGTGCCAGCAGTCAAAGAGGGGGCCCAGGCTATGGCTACACCTTC.

The chain joins TRBV24-1 to TRBJ2-3, with 8 bases identical to TRBD2. The CDR3 contains 17 residues. Trimming cost V 5 bases and J 3 bases; bases outside gene matches: 12. Germline V CDR1 and CDR2: KGHDR, SFDVKD. The CDR3 loop reads CATSGQGSGRGTDTQYF. The CDR3 coding sequence is TGTGCCACCAGTGGGCAAGGAAGCGGGAGAGGGACAGATACGCAGTATTTT.

The chain employs TRBV27 and TRBJ2-2, with D tentatively TRBD2 (7 bases). The germline V gene has CDR1 MNHEY and CDR2 SMNVEV (reference sequence). The germline V and J ends were trimmed by 6 bases and 3 bases, with 14 bases remaining between them. The CDR3 extends over 15 amino acids. The CDR3 DNA reads as TGTGCCAGCAGGAGGGGGGGCTGGGACACCGGGGAGCTGTTTTTT. It is translated as CASRRGGWDTGELFF.

The gene calls are TRBV11-3 and TRBJ2-1; D possibly corresponds to TRBD2 (5 bases). Germline assignment: CDR1 SGHNT and CDR2 YENEEA. Deletions cut 1 base from V and 9 bases from J, with 10 bases between. The CDR3 covers 13 residues. For the CDR3, the DNA is TGTGCCAGCAGCTTAGGGGGAGAGGGTGAGCAGTTCTTC. Translation: CASSLGGEGEQFF.

The chain links TRBV18 to TRBJ1-1; the D gene is possibly TRBD1 (5 bases). This CDR3 spans 13 amino acids. In germline, CDR1 is KGHSH, CDR2 LQKENI. With 4 bases removed from V and 5 bases from J, the gap between germline ends came to 11 bases. The CDR3 region has the DNA TGTGCCAGCTCACAGGGGAAAGCAACTGAAGCTTTCTTT. It codes for CASSQGKATEAFF. Filled out from reference TRBV18 and TRBJ1-1, the complete variable domain reads NAGVMQNPRHLVRRRGQEARLRCSPMKGHSHVYWYRQLPEEGLKFMVYLQKENIIDESGMPKERFSAEFPKEGPSILRIQQVVRGDSAAYFCASSQGKATEAFFGQGTRLTVV.

The chain employs TRBV7-8 and TRBJ1-4; D ambiguous. CDR1 SGHVS and CDR2 FQNEAQ come from the germline V gene. Trimming left V 6 bases short and J 10 bases short, with 21 bases between. The CDR3 consists of 15 residues. CDR3 amino acids: CASSLSRSAGGKLFF. The CDR3 DNA reads TGTGCCAGCAGTCTCAGTAGGTCGGCCGGAGGAAAACTGTTTTTT. The variable domain in full, with the rest retrieved from reference TRBV7-8 and TRBJ1-4, is GAGVSQSPRYKVAKRGQDVALRCDPISGHVSLFWYQQALGQGPEFLTYFQNEAQLDKSGLPSDRFFAERPEGSVSTLKIQRTQQEDSAVYLCASSLSRSAGGKLFFGSGTQLSVL.

The chain couples TRBV12-3 or TRBV12-4 to TRBJ1-5, with 7 bases that match TRBD1. After removal of 6 bases from V and 4 bases from J, the junction contained 3 bases not matched to a gene. The CDR3 spans 13 residues. The CDR3 sequence: CASSPGQNQPQHF. CDR3 nucleotide sequence: TGTGCCAGCAGCCCGGGACAGAATCAGCCCCAGCATTTT.

The V call is TRBV7-2, the J call TRBJ2-3, with TRBD1 as a possible D gene (6 bases). CDR1 is SGHTA, CDR2 FQGNSA, per germline. The CDR3 covers 15 residues. Deletions cut 1 base from V and 0 bases from J, with 8 bases between. CDR3 amino acids: CASSLVGGSTDTQYF. The CDR3 region has the DNA TGTGCCAGCAGCTTAGTAGGGGGTAGCACAGATACGCAGTATTTT.

The chain joins TRBV5-1 to TRBJ2-5, with 7 bases that match TRBD2. CDR1 SGHRS and CDR2 YFSETQ come from the germline V gene. The CDR3 is 16 amino acids. J gave up 1 base and V 2 bases, and 8 bases lay outside the gene matches. CDR3 sequence reads: CASSFGGGNIQETQYF. The CDR3 region has the DNA TGCGCCAGCAGCTTCGGCGGGGGTAATATCCAAGAGACCCAGTACTTC.

This clone was picked up one time. The genes are TRBV19 and TRBJ1-5, with 8 bases identical to TRBD1. This CDR3 is built from 15 residues. V lost 2 bases to trimming and J lost 5 bases; unmatched junction nucleotides: 5. Per the germline V gene, CDR1 is LNHDA and CDR2 is SQIVND (reference sequence). The CDR3 is CASSIRTGGDQPQHF. The CDR3 nucleotides read TGTGCCAGTAGTATACGAACAGGGGGAGATCAGCCCCAGCATTTT.

The DNA of the CDR3 is TGTGCCAGCAGCCTCGAGACGGGTGATACGCAGTATTTT. Encoded protein: CASSLETGDTQYF. This chain connects TRBV7-2 to TRBJ2-3; D is undetermined. With 5 bases removed from V and 6 bases from J, the gap between germline ends came to 12 bases. Looked up from germline, CDR1 is SGHTA and CDR2 is FQGNSA. The CDR3 has 13 amino acids.

The rearrangement uses TRBV7-2 and TRBJ2-5; a weak D match, TRBD2 (5 bases). With 5 bases removed from V and 5 bases from J, the gap between germline ends came to 15 bases. This CDR3 is 14 amino acids long. Germline V gene data show CDR1 as SGHTA and CDR2 as FQGNSA. The CDR3 nucleotides are TGTGCCAGCAGCCCCCGGGGTAGCTATGAGACCCAGTACTTC. Protein sequence: CASSPRGSYETQYF.

V and J are TRBV3-1 (or the pseudogene TRBV3-2) and TRBJ1-6; D gene uncertain. Germline V gene data show CDR1 as LGHDT and CDR2 as YNNKEL (reference sequence). This CDR3 has 13 amino acids. The V end lost 5 bases, the J end lost 9 bases, and 11 bases lay between the germline ends. This CDR3 reads CASSAQTLSPLHF. The CDR3 nucleotides read TGTGCCAGCAGCGCCCAGACACTTTCACCCCTCCACTTT.

This clone came up once. The rearrangement links TRBV19 to TRBJ2-1; 13 bases match TRBD2. This CDR3 is built from 15 residues. Germline V gives CDR1 LNHDA, CDR2 SQIVND (reference sequence). Losses at the gene ends were 6 bases for V and 9 bases for J; bases not matched to a gene: 8. The DNA for the CDR3 is TGTGCCAGTAGCCCCGGACTAGCGGGAGACGTTGAGCAGTTCTTC. Translating it yields CASSPGLAGDVEQFF.

This clone was detected once. This chain joins TRBV2 and TRBJ2-3; no clear D gene. The CDR3 is 14 amino acids. Germline V gives CDR1 SNHLY, CDR2 FYNNEI. Trimming cost V 1 base and J 2 bases, with 7 bases left between them. The CDR3 reads CASSEGLYTDTQYF. DNA for the CDR3: TGTGCCAGCAGTGAAGGACTCTACACAGATACGCAGTATTTT.

The rearrangement links TRBV5-1 to TRBJ1-1, with TRBD1 as a possible D gene (6 bases). The CDR3 covers 15 residues. V lost 0 bases, J lost 1 base, and 10 bases lay in between. Looked up from germline, CDR1 is SGHRS and CDR2 is YFSETQ. The CDR3 DNA is TGCGCCAGCAGCTTGGTTGGGACACCGAACACTGAAGCTTTCTTT. This sequence encodes CASSLVGTPNTEAFF.

The V call is TRBV12-3 or TRBV12-4, the J call TRBJ2-4; no clear D gene. The CDR3 has 11 residues. Between the trimmed V and J ends, which lost 6 bases and 6 bases, there was a span of 6 bases. The CDR3 region has the DNA TGTGCCAGCAGCTCGGTAAACATTCAGTACTTC. Amino acids: CASSSVNIQYF.

The chain carries TRBV6-5 and TRBJ1-1; maybe TRBD1 (6 bases). Deletions cut 2 bases from V and 7 bases from J, with 14 bases between. This CDR3 spans 14 amino acids. CDR1 is MNHEY, CDR2 SVGAGI, per germline. CDR3 in DNA: TGTGCCAGCAGTTACGGTGGGGGCGCGAATGAAGCTTTCTTT. Protein: CASSYGGGANEAFF.

This chain links TRBV11-1 with TRBJ2-3; 7 positions agree with TRBD1. CDR1 and CDR2 (germline): SGHAT, FQDESV (reference sequence). The CDR3 spans 16 residues. The V and J ends lost 4 bases and 1 base, in that order; junction bases with no gene match: 8. For the CDR3, the DNA is TGTGCCAGCAGCTCAACGACAGGGTTCGGCACAGATACGCAGTATTTT. It translates to CASSSTTGFGTDTQYF.

The chain has TRBV19 and TRBJ2-3; D uncertain. V was pared by 7 bases and J by 6 bases, with 20 bases between. Germline lookup yields CDR1 LNHDA and CDR2 SQIVND (reference sequence). The CDR3 totals 15 residues. The CDR3 is CASTPLQGTADTQYF. The CDR3 bases are TGTGCCAGTACCCCACTACAAGGCACGGCGGATACGCAGTATTTT.

The chain uses TRBV24-1 and TRBJ2-1, with 9 bases aligning to TRBD2. The V gene end was trimmed by 5 bases and the J gene end by 6 bases; junction bases not matched to a gene: 7. In germline, CDR1 is KGHDR, CDR2 SFDVKD. The CDR3 is 15 residues long. The CDR3: CATSVLAGAFNEQFF. CDR3 coding DNA: TGTGCCACCAGTGTTTTAGCGGGGGCCTTCAATGAGCAGTTCTTC.

The sample holds a few counts of this clone. The DNA of the CDR3 is TGTGCCAGCAGCCCGTCAGGGCGTCCCGGAAACACCATATATTTT. It codes for CASSPSGRPGNTIYF. V usage is TRBV7-9 and J usage is TRBJ1-3, with D maybe TRBD1 (5 bases). CDR3 length equals 15 residues. Germline loops: CDR1 SEHNR, CDR2 FQNEAQ (reference sequence). V lost 5 bases and J lost 4, with 15 bases in between.